These T cell receptor beta chains were read from a single sample in a study of OX40 agonist ivuxolimab in advanced cancers. Sequencing used immunoSEQ multiplex PCR; TCRdb keeps in-frame clones, though not all of them. This table holds around 64,000 clones, about 85% found once. Source: CD4+ or CD8+ T cells sorted from blood, taken in a trial of the OX40 agonist ivuxolimab. The source is an adult with an advanced solid tumor such as melanoma, head and neck, liver or kidney cancer. CDR3s include the opening cysteine and the closing phenylalanine or tryptophan. A D gene is named only where the DNA matches it firmly. Clone sizes are given selectively: once, few, many, or a class where the clone is expanded.

size,J,D,V,CDR3,DNA
-,TRBJ2-7,TRBD1,TRBV6-5,CASRGTGTGRYEQYF,TGTGCCAGCAGAGGAACCGGGACAGGGAGGTACGAGCAGTACTTC
-,TRBJ2-3,-,TRBV5-6,CASSPGLEPRPDTQYF,TGTGCCAGCAGCCCTGGACTGGAACCTCGACCAGATACGCAGTATTTT
few,TRBJ2-7,-,TRBV5-6,CASSVGGGLFYEQYF,TGTGCCAGCAGCGTTGGGGGAGGCCTTTTCTACGAGCAGTACTTC
once,TRBJ2-1,-,TRBV18,CASSPRAGEQFF,TGTGCCAGCTCACCTCGGGCGGGTGAGCAGTTCTTC
-,TRBJ2-5,-,TRBV25-1,CAQTGERETQYF,TGTGCCCAAACCGGGGAGAGAGAGACCCAGTACTTC
-,TRBJ2-6,-,TRBV27,CASSFLSSGANVLTF,TGTGCCAGCAGTTTCCTGAGCTCTGGGGCCAACGTCCTGACTTTC
-,TRBJ2-2,-,TRBV30,CACGGGSNTGELFF,TGTGCCTGTGGAGGGGGGTCGAACACCGGGGAGCTGTTTTTT
-,TRBJ1-3,-,TRBV7-2,CASSRTGTARASSGNTIYF,TGTGCCAGCAGCCGAACAGGAACGGCGAGGGCGAGCTCTGGAAACACCATATATTTT
-,TRBJ2-7,-,TRBV7-2,CASSLVPLAVVEQYF,TGTGCCAGCAGCTTAGTTCCACTGGCCGTAGTCGAGCAGTACTTC
-,TRBJ2-3,TRBD2,TRBV7-9,CASISSGGGTDTQYF,TGTGCCAGCATTTCTAGCGGGGGGGGCACAGATACGCAGTATTTT
-,TRBJ1-2,-,TRBV5-1,CASSLEGFNYGYTF,TGCGCCAGCAGCTTGGAGGGGTTTAACTATGGCTACACCTTC
once,TRBJ2-7,TRBD2,TRBV5-1,CASSSGSGLAVAGSYEQYF,TGCGCCAGCAGCTCCGGATCGGGACTAGCGGTAGCGGGGTCCTACGAGCAGTACTTC
-,TRBJ2-7,-,TRBV7-2,CASSPGAGSYEQYF,TGTGCCAGCAGCCCGGGGGCAGGCTCCTACGAGCAGTACTTC
-,TRBJ2-1,-,TRBV7-3,CASSARGRVDEQFF,TGTGCCAGCAGCGCCAGGGGACGAGTCGATGAGCAGTTCTTC
-,TRBJ1-2,TRBD1,TRBV2,CASSRTGANYGYTF,TGTGCCAGCAGCCGGACAGGAGCTAACTATGGCTACACCTTC
once,TRBJ2-5,TRBD2,TRBV5-5,CASSLSASGQETQYF,TGTGCCAGCAGCTTGTCGGCTAGCGGGCAAGAGACCCAGTACTTC
-,TRBJ2-3,-,TRBV18,CASSPQSTDTQYF,TGTGCCAGCTCACCCCAGAGCACAGATACGCAGTATTTT
-,TRBJ2-2,TRBD2,TRBV11-2,CASSLYPSASGIPGELFF,TGTGCCAGCAGCTTATACCCCTCGGCTAGCGGGATACCCGGGGAGCTGTTTTTT
-,TRBJ1-2,-,TRBV5-5,CASSLGFNYGYTF,TGTGCCAGCAGCTTGGGTTTTAACTATGGCTACACCTTC
-,TRBJ2-3,TRBD1,TRBV28,CASSLGTVTDTQYF,TGTGCCAGCAGTTTGGGGACAGTCACAGATACGCAGTATTTT
-,TRBJ2-7,-,TRBV6-6,CASSYGGGSSSYEQYF,TGTGCCAGCAGTTACGGAGGGGGCTCTAGCTCCTACGAGCAGTACTTC
-,TRBJ1-6,TRBD1,TRBV2,CASGLSGTGNSPLHF,TGTGCCAGCGGGCTGAGCGGGACAGGGAATTCACCCCTCCACTTT
once,TRBJ2-6,-,TRBV28,CASSLWRSSGANVLTF,TGTGCCAGCAGTTTATGGCGGAGCTCTGGGGCCAACGTCCTGACTTTC
-,TRBJ2-6,TRBD1,TRBV5-4,CASSLLGQVTSGANVLTF,TGTGCCAGCAGCCTCCTTGGACAGGTGACCTCTGGGGCCAACGTCCTGACTTTC
once,TRBJ2-5,TRBD1,TRBV19,CASSIVRTGAETQYF,TGTGCCAGTAGTATAGTTAGAACAGGGGCAGAGACCCAGTACTTC
few,TRBJ2-2,TRBD1,TRBV7-2,CASSLARGQGGGELFF,TGTGCCAGCAGCTTAGCGCGGGGACAGGGGGGCGGGGAGCTGTTTTTT
-,TRBJ1-2,-,TRBV6-6,CASSPRSGMNYGYTF,TGTGCCAGCAGTCCTCGGTCAGGGATGAACTATGGCTACACCTTC
-,TRBJ2-1,TRBD2,TRBV27,CASSSKPSGGEYEQFF,TGTGCCAGCAGTTCCAAGCCGAGCGGGGGGGAGTATGAGCAGTTCTTC
-,TRBJ2-3,-,TRBV6-6,CASSYSDTDTQYF,TGTGCCAGCAGTTACTCCGATACAGATACGCAGTATTTT
-,TRBJ2-7,-,TRBV7-9,CASSSGQTQYF,TGTGCCAGCAGTTCTGGGCAGACGCAGTACTTC
-,TRBJ2-5,TRBD2,TRBV5-1,CASSTASGTSQETQYF,TGCGCCAGCAGCACCGCTAGCGGGACGAGCCAAGAGACCCAGTACTTC
-,TRBJ2-3,TRBD2,TRBV9,CASSPQRAGSGTQYF,TGTGCCAGCAGCCCCCAAAGAGCGGGAAGTGGTACGCAGTATTTT
-,TRBJ2-7,-,TRBV11-1,CASSLARGTATYEQYF,TGTGCCAGCAGCTTAGCTCGGGGGACAGCTACCTACGAGCAGTACTTC
-,TRBJ2-7,TRBD2,TRBV10-2,CASSKLAGGNEQYF,TGCGCCAGCAGTAAACTAGCGGGAGGTAACGAGCAGTACTTC
-,TRBJ1-5,TRBD1,TRBV28,CASSLPPFGDRGSRPQHF,TGTGCCAGCAGTTTGCCCCCCTTCGGTGACAGGGGGAGTAGGCCCCAGCATTTT
-,TRBJ2-1,-,TRBV28,CASTLGYNEQFF,TGTGCCAGCACCCTTGGTTACAATGAGCAGTTCTTC
-,TRBJ1-6,TRBD1,TRBV5-5,CASSRTGYNSPLHF,TGTGCCAGCAGCCGGACAGGCTATAATTCACCCCTCCACTTT
-,TRBJ1-3,-,TRBV28,CASSLKAGVGNTIYF,TGTGCCAGCAGTTTAAAGGCAGGGGTCGGAAACACCATATATTTT
-,TRBJ2-1,-,TRBV29-1,CSGGPYNEQFF,TGCAGCGGCGGGCCCTACAATGAGCAGTTCTTC
-,TRBJ1-4,-,TRBV30,CAWSRQFNEKLFF,TGTGCCTGGAGCAGGCAGTTTAATGAAAAACTGTTTTTT
-,TRBJ2-1,-,TRBV13,CASSLGVRTHNEQFF,TGTGCCAGCAGCTTAGGCGTGAGAACCCACAATGAGCAGTTCTTC
-,TRBJ2-1,-,TRBV18,CASSRDSRGSEQFF,TGTGCCAGCTCACGGGACTCCCGGGGGAGTGAGCAGTTCTTC
-,TRBJ1-2,-,TRBV7-2,CASSLGAARRSYGYTF,TGTGCCAGCAGCTTAGGAGCGGCCAGACGTTCCTATGGCTACACCTTC
-,TRBJ1-4,-,TRBV6-1,CASKRTDLNEKLFF,TGTGCCAGTAAAAGGACAGACCTTAATGAAAAACTGTTTTTT
-,TRBJ2-3,-,TRBV6-5,CASGRGADTQYF,TGTGCCAGCGGCAGGGGAGCAGATACGCAGTATTTT
-,TRBJ2-7,-,TRBV9,CASSPHGDTTYEQYF,TGTGCCAGCAGCCCCCATGGGGACACCACCTACGAGCAGTACTTC
-,TRBJ1-4,-,TRBV15,CATLRDYATNEKLFF,TGTGCCACCCTCCGGGACTATGCAACTAATGAAAAACTGTTTTTT
-,TRBJ2-5,TRBD1,TRBV18,CASSLGQQETQYF,TGTGCCAGCTCCCTGGGACAGCAAGAGACCCAGTACTTC
-,TRBJ1-5,-,TRBV7-2,CASSLEAGTQPQHF,TGTGCCAGCAGCTTAGAGGCTGGAACTCAGCCCCAGCATTTT
-,TRBJ1-5,-,TRBV6-1,CASSEISSNQPQHF,TGTGCCAGCAGTGAAATTAGTAGCAATCAGCCCCAGCATTTT
-,TRBJ2-1,TRBD2,TRBV7-8,CASSLVSGGAYNEQFF,TGTGCCAGCAGCTTAGTTAGCGGGGGGGCCTACAATGAGCAGTTCTTC
-,TRBJ2-7,-,TRBV19,CASSGPTYEQYF,TGTGCCAGTAGCGGCCCGACCTACGAGCAGTACTTC
-,TRBJ1-5,-,TRBV2,CASSDYGLSNQPQHF,TGTGCCAGCAGTGATTACGGGCTGAGCAATCAGCCCCAGCATTTT